This entry lists 13 T cell receptor beta chains sequenced from one sample in a study of tumor-infiltrating lymphocytes in primary liver carcinoma. Starting material for RNA and DNA co-extraction consisted of about 20-32 mg of unsorted bulk tissue. Using a constant-region primer together with ProtoScript II reverse transcriptase, TCR beta cDNA was made from around 500 ng of total RNA. Employing slightly modified ARM-PCR, three nested multiplex PCR rounds were run, and these gave rise to the TCR beta libraries. Both of the initial two PCR rounds ran for around 9 cycles and employed TRBV1-TRBV30 forward primers alongside a C-beta reverse primer. Each CDR3 protein is one row after TCRdb ran MiXCR on the multiplex PCR reads. The data show tens of thousands of distinct CDR3 sequences, 65% to 85% seen once. Input material: liver tumor tissue from sampling region 2. Subset reported: tumor region T2, inferior pole. The receptor source for this set is a man aged 35 to 55 with primary liver carcinoma and hepatitis B virus infection.

This clonotype was detected only once. Compared with germline, one end of the junction differs, possibly owing to a read error. Here the CDR3 reads CASSLDGTTRYVQYF. CDR3 bases: TGTGCCAGCAGCTTAGACGGGACCACCCGCTACGTGCAGTACTTC. The gene calls are TRBV5-5 and TRBJ2-7; D possibly matches TRBD1 or TRBD2 (5 bases each). Germline lookup yields CDR1 SGHKS and CDR2 YYEKEE (reference sequence). This CDR3 contains 15 residues. Together with reference TRBV5-5 and TRBJ2-7, the CDR3 gives the full variable domain: DAGVTQSPTHLIKTRGQQVTLRCSPISGHKSVSWYQQVLGQGPQFIFQYYEKEERGRGNFPDRFSARQFPNYSSELNVNALLLGDSALYLCASSLDGTTRYVQYFGPGTRLTVT.

This clonotype was observed at least ten times. The chain recombines TRBV28 with TRBJ2-1, with D tentatively TRBD1 or TRBD2 (5 bases each). V was pared by 2 bases and J by 3 bases, with 17 bases between. Germline V gene data show CDR1 as MDHEN and CDR2 as SYDVKM. The CDR3 length is 17 residues. The CDR3 DNA sequence: TGTGCCAGCAGTTTAACCCTCGAAGGGGACCACTACAATGAGCAGTTCTTC. Its protein product is CASSLTLEGDHYNEQFF.

As regards this clonotype: Relative to the germline gene, one junction end is altered; a read error may explain this. The chain is built from TRBV6-1 and TRBJ1-5; D is possibly TRBD1 (6 bases). Germline CDR1 reads MNHNS; CDR2 reads SASEGT. The CDR3 runs 17 residues. The CDR3 region has the DNA TGTACCAGCATACTTCCGGGGGCCGGAGTGGGCGATCAGCCCCAGCATTTT. It yields the protein CTSILPGAGVGDQPQHF.

A few counts support this clonotype. This may be a read error, as it is one base from a much larger clone. The chain couples TRBV29-1 to TRBJ1-2, with D possibly TRBD1 on 5 matching bases. CDR3 length equals 11 residues. CDR1 and CDR2 from the germline V gene are SQVTM and ANQGSEA. The CDR3 nucleotides read TGCAGCGACGACAGAGGCTATGGCTACGCCTTC. Residues: CSDDRGYGYAF.

This chain connects TRBV11-2 to TRBJ1-3; D possibly corresponds to TRBD1 (5 bases). The CDR3 loop spans 15 amino acids. Germline V CDR1 and CDR2: SGHAT, FQNNGV. The V end lost 3 bases, the J end lost 8 bases, and 17 bases lay between the germline ends. The CDR3 nucleotides read TGTGCCAGCAGCTTCAGGGTTCGAACAGGAGACACCATATATTTT. It codes for CASSFRVRTGDTIYF.

A note on this clonotype: One end of the junction varies from germline; a read error may be responsible. The chain has TRBV6-2 or TRBV6-3 and TRBJ2-5; 10 bases agree with TRBD2. The CDR3 has 15 amino acids. Germline values: CDR1 MNHEY, CDR2 SVGEGT. Written as DNA, the CDR3 is TGTGCCAGAAGTTGGGCTAGCGGGAGTGGAGAGACCCAGTACTTC. It codes for CARSWASGSGETQYF.

This clonotype was detected many times. A much more abundant neighbour one base away suggests this may be a read error. It is likely a read error, because the conserved phenylalanine at the end of the CDR3 is missing. J is TRBJ2-5 and V is TRBV12-3 or TRBV12-4; D uncertain. This CDR3 is 14 amino acids long. V gave up 4 bases and J gave up 5 bases, with 14 bases separating them. The CDR3 bases are TGTGCCAGCAGTTCAGAGCGTACCGGGGAGACCCAGTACCTC. Protein product: CASSSERTGETQYL.

The chain joins TRBV11-1 to TRBJ2-7; D assignment may be TRBD1 or TRBD2 (6 bases each). V lost 10 bases and J lost 1, with 14 bases in between. Germline V gives CDR1 SGHAT, CDR2 FQDESV (reference sequence). The CDR3 has 13 residues. CDR3 bases: TGTGCCATAGGGGGGAAGCGATCCTACGAGCAGTACTTC. It encodes CAIGGKRSYEQYF.

About this clonotype: Given the absence of the conserved phenylalanine or tryptophan at the CDR3 end, a read error is likely. The limits of the CDR3 on the DNA are not certain, so only TCRdb's listed CDR3 is given. The gene calls are TRBV6-1 and TRBJ2-7; the table gives TRBD2 as D, unverified against the DNA. Germline CDR1 MNHNS, CDR2 SASEGT. The CDR3 is 15 amino acids in total, end residues counted. The CDR3 is CAGSDSTSGSYEQYI.

This sequence joins TRBV6-6 and TRBJ1-1; the match to TRBD1 covers 7 bases. Germline trimming cut 7 bases from V and 5 bases from J; bases unmatched to any gene: 4. CDR3 size: 12 residues. Germline V gives CDR1 MNHNY, CDR2 SVGAGI (reference sequence). CDR3 nucleotides: TGTGCCAGCACAGGGGGGACTACTGAAGCTTTCTTT. Amino acid sequence: CASTGGTTEAFF.

Turning to this clonotype: A read error may be the cause here, since a much bigger clone is one base away. The chain is built from TRBV7-9 and TRBJ1-2; tentatively, D is TRBD1 (5 bases). V gave up 5 bases and J gave up 8 bases, with 15 bases separating them. The CDR3 spans 13 residues. Germline-derived CDR1 and CDR2 are SEHNR and FQNEAQ (reference sequence). As DNA, the CDR3 is TGTGCCAGCAGCCACCAGGGCCTCGGGGGCTACACCTTC. This codes for CASSHQGLGGYTF. Full variable domain (remainder filled in from reference TRBV7-9 and TRBJ1-2): DTGVSQNPRHKITKRGQNVTFRCDPISEHNRLYWYRQTLGQGPEFLTYFQNEAQLEKSRLLSDRFSAERPKGSFSTLEIQRTEQGDSAMYLCASSHQGLGGYTFGSGTRLTVV.

This clonotype has ten or more counts. The V call is TRBV12-3 or TRBV12-4, the J call TRBJ2-7, with 8 bases that match TRBD2. V was pared by 6 bases and J by 2 bases, with 9 bases of the junction left unmatched. CDR3 size: 15 residues. The CDR3, as DNA: TGTGCCAGCAGCCCCCTAGCGGGTGGACCCTACGAGCAGTACTTC. It is translated as CASSPLAGGPYEQYF.

Note on this clonotype: One end of the junction is discordant with germline, which a read error may explain. The chain joins TRBV28 to TRBJ2-3; D is uncertain. CDR1 is MDHEN, CDR2 SYDVKM, per germline. This CDR3 comprises 17 residues. In nucleotides, the CDR3 is TGTGCCACCAGTTTAACGACCGTGGGAAATAGCACAGATACGCAGTATTTT. It codes for CATSLTTVGNSTDTQYF.